This TCR beta chain was profiled in a study of cytomegalovirus exposure and HLA in healthy donors. PCR amplification relied on 60 Vbeta primers (plus 13 Jbeta primers). TCRdb's table, derived via immunoSEQ multiplex PCR, lists solely in-frame clones and lacks some. The data hold about 140,000 clones, with roughly 72% observed a single time. This clone was counted between two and nine times. Germline V gives CDR1 MNHEY, CDR2 SVGAGI. The CDR3 extends over 15 amino acids. The ends were cut back, 3 bases at V and 4 bases at J, with 13 bases in the middle. The sample taken for sequencing was PBMCs. The TCR originated in a man aged 40-55 years in good health and CMV-seronegative. The chain combines TRBV6-5 with TRBJ2-1, with D perhaps matching TRBD1 (6 bases). The CDR3 protein is CASSYRTELYNEQFF. The CDR3 coding sequence is TGTGCCAGCAGTTATAGGACAGAACTTTACAATGAGCAGTTCTTC.